The 6 T cell receptor beta chains presented below share a single source sample, sequenced in a study of T cell responses to AZD1222 COVID-19 vaccine. Assay: immunoSEQ multiplex PCR; the TCRdb copy retains only in-frame clones and omits some. The sample includes about 150,000 clones, roughly 90% of them seen just once. The material sequenced was peripheral blood, taken on day 0 of AZD1222 vaccination. Receptors were obtained from an adult in good health.

The chain joins TRBV11-2 to TRBJ1-4, with D perhaps matching TRBD1 (6 bases). Germline loops: CDR1 SGHAT, CDR2 FQNNGV. This CDR3 contains 19 residues. V lost 1 base, J lost 1 base, and 19 bases lay in between. This chain's CDR3 is CASSLGVFRGAGTNEKLFF. The CDR3 coding sequence is TGTGCCAGCAGCTTAGGCGTTTTCCGGGGGGCAGGAACTAATGAAAAACTGTTTTTT.

This chain uses TRBV13 with TRBJ1-1; possibly TRBD1 for D (6 bases). The V gene lost 0 bases and the J gene lost 6 bases, with 14 bases spanning the gap. Germline V gene sequence: CDR1 PRHDT, CDR2 FYEKMQ (reference sequence). This CDR3 region has 15 residues. CDR3 loop: CASSLGIQGAAEAFF. Written as DNA, the CDR3 is TGTGCCAGCAGCTTAGGCATACAGGGTGCAGCTGAAGCTTTCTTT.

The chain joins TRBV3-1 (or the pseudogene TRBV3-2) to TRBJ1-6, with a tentative D call TRBD1 (6 bases). Looked up from germline, CDR1 is LGHDT and CDR2 is YNNKEL (reference sequence). The CDR3 has 13 residues. The germline V and J ends were trimmed by 5 bases and 11 bases, with 13 bases remaining between them. CDR3 amino acids: CASSMNRVAPLHF. The CDR3 DNA sequence: TGTGCCAGCAGCATGAACAGGGTGGCACCCCTCCACTTT.

The chain joins TRBV11-2 to TRBJ2-7; D ambiguous. V gave up 8 bases and J gave up 2 bases, with 13 bases separating them. Germline V gives CDR1 SGHAT, CDR2 FQNNGV. The CDR3 consists of 13 residues. The chain's CDR3 is CASSQALTYEQYF. In DNA, the CDR3 is TGTGCCAGCTCCCAGGCTCTGACCTACGAGCAGTACTTC. Drawing the rest from reference TRBV11-2 and TRBJ2-7, the complete variable domain is EAGVAQSPRYKIIEKRQSVAFWCNPISGHATLYWYQQILGQGPKLLIQFQNNGVVDDSQLPKDRFSAERLKGVDSTLKIQPAKLEDSAVYLCASSQALTYEQYFGPGTRLTVT.

The chain employs TRBV7-9 and TRBJ1-4; D unclear. The V end lost 1 base, the J end lost 1 base, and 7 bases lay between the germline ends. Per the germline V gene, CDR1 is SEHNR and CDR2 is FQNEAQ (reference sequence). The CDR3 loop spans 15 amino acids. The CDR3 is CASSLVHITNEKLFF. DNA for the CDR3: TGTGCCAGCAGCTTAGTACATATAACTAATGAAAAACTGTTTTTT.

This clone was seen only once. The chain carries TRBV2 and TRBJ1-4; weak D call: TRBD1 (5 bases). This CDR3 region has 14 residues. V lost 2 bases, J lost 6 bases, and 10 bases lay in between. The germline gives CDR1 SNHLY, CDR2 FYNNEI. CDR3 protein: CASSEQGPDEKLFF. The DNA of the CDR3 is TGTGCCAGCAGTGAACAGGGCCCCGATGAAAAACTGTTTTTT.